One and the same sample provided the 7 T cell receptor beta chains below, sequenced in a study of spatial heterogeneity in lung cancer. Time point of the sample: sample taken at primary tumor resection. TCRs were sequenced from unsorted whole RNA of tumor, nontumor lung or PBMC. TCRdb processed the 5' RACE reads anew with MiXCR; each CDR3 protein has one entry. This table holds about 44,000 distinct CDR3 sequences, roughly an eighth found once. The sample was PBMCs, taken at surgery. These receptors originate from a male donor with early-stage non-small cell lung cancer.

The V and J genes are TRBV6-2 or TRBV6-3 and TRBJ1-2; 11 bases align to TRBD1. The CDR3 spans 15 residues. From germline, CDR1 is MNHEY and CDR2 SVGEGT. The V segment lost 6 bases and the J segment 9 bases; nucleotides outside the gene matches: 12. The CDR3 protein is CASSSRTGGLQRYTF. For the CDR3, the DNA is TGTGCCAGCAGCTCCCGGACAGGGGGCCTTCAGCGCTACACCTTC.

The sample holds many counts of this clonotype. The gene calls are TRBV24-1 and TRBJ1-4; D remains unclear. CDR3 length equals 14 residues. Germline CDR1 is KGHDR and CDR2 is SFDVKD. V was shortened by 2 bases and J by 8 bases, with 11 bases between the two germline ends. CDR3 protein: CATSDSRFGEKLFF. The CDR3 DNA reads as TGTGCCACCAGTGATTCGAGGTTCGGGGAAAAACTGTTTTTT.

This clonotype was detected ten times or more. The chain couples TRBV10-3 to TRBJ2-1; 11 bases agree with TRBD1. Trimming at V came to 7 bases and at J to 6 bases, leaving 8 bases not matched to a gene. The germline V gene has CDR1 ENHRY and CDR2 SYGVKD. The CDR3 runs to 15 residues. CDR3 amino acids: CAITEGQGAGNEQFF. In DNA form, the CDR3 reads TGTGCCATCACCGAAGGACAGGGGGCAGGCAATGAGCAGTTCTTC.

This clonotype was detected many times. J is TRBJ1-4 and V is TRBV4-1, with 7 bases matching TRBD1. Losses at the gene ends were 1 base for V and 3 bases for J; bases not matched to a gene: 5. The CDR3 is 16 amino acids. Germline V gives CDR1 MGHRA, CDR2 YSYEKL. The CDR3 spells CASSQGRQGSNEKLFF. For the CDR3, the DNA is TGCGCCAGCAGCCAAGGCCGACAGGGTTCTAATGAAAAACTGTTTTTT.

This clonotype was found many times. The J gene is TRBJ2-5, the V gene TRBV4-3; unclear D gene. This CDR3 comprises 14 residues. With 0 bases removed from V and 7 bases from J, the gap between germline ends came to 12 bases. The germline V gene has CDR1 LGHNA and CDR2 YSLEER. The CDR3: CASSQDAAGRTQYF. In nucleotides, the CDR3 is TGCGCCAGCAGCCAAGACGCGGCCGGCCGGACCCAGTACTTC.

This clonotype occurred a few times. This chain joins TRBV5-1 and TRBJ2-7, with unresolved D. This CDR3 contains 13 residues. Germline-derived CDR1 and CDR2 are SGHRS and YFSETQ. V lost 0 bases and J 6 bases, leaving 10 bases between the germline ends. The CDR3 DNA reads TGCGCCAGCAGCTTGGGGGATGCCCTCGAGCAGTACTTC. Protein product: CASSLGDALEQYF.

This clonotype was counted between two and nine times. The V gene is TRBV28, the J gene TRBJ2-3; D gene uncertain. The V end lost 3 bases, the J end lost 2 bases, and 6 bases lay between the germline ends. Per germline, CDR1 MDHEN and CDR2 SYDVKM. The CDR3 length is 13 residues. CDR3 DNA sequence: TGTGCCAGCAGTTTTGGCCCCACAGATACGCAGTATTTT. This translates into CASSFGPTDTQYF.